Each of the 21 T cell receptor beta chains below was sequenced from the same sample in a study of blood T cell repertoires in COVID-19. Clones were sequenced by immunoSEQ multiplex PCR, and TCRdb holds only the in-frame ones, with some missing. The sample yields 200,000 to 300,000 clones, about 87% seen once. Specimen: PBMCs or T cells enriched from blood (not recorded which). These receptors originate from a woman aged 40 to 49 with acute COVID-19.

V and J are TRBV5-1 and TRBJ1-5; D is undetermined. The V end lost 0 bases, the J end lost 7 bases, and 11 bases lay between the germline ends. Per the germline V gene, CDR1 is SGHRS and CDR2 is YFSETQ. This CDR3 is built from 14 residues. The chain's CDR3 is CASSLGQAGQPQHF. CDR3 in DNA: TGCGCCAGCAGCTTGGGGCAAGCGGGCCAGCCCCAGCATTTT.

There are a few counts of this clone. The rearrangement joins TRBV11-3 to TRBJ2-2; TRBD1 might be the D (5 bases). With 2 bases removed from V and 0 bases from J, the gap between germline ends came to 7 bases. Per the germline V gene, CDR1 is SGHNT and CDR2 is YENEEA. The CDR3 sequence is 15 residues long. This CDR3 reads CASSLSGPNTGELFF. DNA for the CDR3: TGTGCCAGCAGCTTATCAGGGCCGAACACCGGGGAGCTGTTTTTT.

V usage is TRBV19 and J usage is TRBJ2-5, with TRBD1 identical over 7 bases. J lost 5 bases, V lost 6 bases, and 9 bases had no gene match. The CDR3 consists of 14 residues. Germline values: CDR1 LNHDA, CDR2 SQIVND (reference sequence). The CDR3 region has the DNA TGTGCCAGTAGCCGACAGGGACAGTGGGAGACCCAGTACTTC. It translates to CASSRQGQWETQYF.

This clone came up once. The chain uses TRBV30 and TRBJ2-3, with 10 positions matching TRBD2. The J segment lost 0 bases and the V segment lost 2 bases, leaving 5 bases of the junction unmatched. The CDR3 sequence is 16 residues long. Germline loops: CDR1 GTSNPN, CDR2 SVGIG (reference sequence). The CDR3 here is CAWSSGRARSTDTQYF. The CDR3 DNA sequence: TGTGCCTGGAGTAGCGGGAGGGCCCGAAGCACAGATACGCAGTATTTT.

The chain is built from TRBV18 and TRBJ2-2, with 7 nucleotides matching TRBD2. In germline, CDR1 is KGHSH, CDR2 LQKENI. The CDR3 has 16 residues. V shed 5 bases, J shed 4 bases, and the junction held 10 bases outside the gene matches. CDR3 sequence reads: CASSATERGITGELFF. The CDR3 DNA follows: TGTGCCAGCTCAGCCACTGAGCGGGGCATCACCGGGGAGCTGTTTTTT.

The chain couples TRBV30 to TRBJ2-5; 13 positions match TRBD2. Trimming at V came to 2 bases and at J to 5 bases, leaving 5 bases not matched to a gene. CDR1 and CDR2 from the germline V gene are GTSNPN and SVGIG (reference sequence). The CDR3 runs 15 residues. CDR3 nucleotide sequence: TGTGCCTGGAGTCCTGGACTAGCGGGAGCGGAGACCCAGTACTTC. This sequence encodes CAWSPGLAGAETQYF.

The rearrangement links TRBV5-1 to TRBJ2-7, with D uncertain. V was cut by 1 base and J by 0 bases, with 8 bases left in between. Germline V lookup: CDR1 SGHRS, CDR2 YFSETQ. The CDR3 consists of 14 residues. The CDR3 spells CASSLTMSSYEQYF. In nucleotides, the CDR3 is TGCGCCAGCAGCTTGACGATGAGCTCCTACGAGCAGTACTTC.

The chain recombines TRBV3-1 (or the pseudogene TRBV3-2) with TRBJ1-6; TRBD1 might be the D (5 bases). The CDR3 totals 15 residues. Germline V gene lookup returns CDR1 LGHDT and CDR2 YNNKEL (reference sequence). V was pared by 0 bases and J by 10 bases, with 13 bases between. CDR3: CASSQDWQGGSPLHF. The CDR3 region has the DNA TGTGCCAGCAGCCAAGATTGGCAGGGAGGATCACCCCTCCACTTT.

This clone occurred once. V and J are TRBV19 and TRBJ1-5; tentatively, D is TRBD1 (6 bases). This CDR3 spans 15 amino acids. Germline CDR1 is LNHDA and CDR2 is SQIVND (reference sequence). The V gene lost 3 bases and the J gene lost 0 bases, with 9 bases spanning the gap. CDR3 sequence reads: CASSIGQTSNQPQHF. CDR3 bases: TGTGCCAGTAGTATCGGACAGACTAGCAATCAGCCCCAGCATTTT.

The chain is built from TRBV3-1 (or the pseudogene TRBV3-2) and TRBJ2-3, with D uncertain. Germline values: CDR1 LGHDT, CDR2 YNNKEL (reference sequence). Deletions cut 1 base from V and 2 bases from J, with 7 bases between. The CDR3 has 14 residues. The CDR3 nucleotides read TGTGCCAGCAGCCAAGGAGCGACCACAGATACGCAGTATTTT. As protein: CASSQGATTDTQYF.

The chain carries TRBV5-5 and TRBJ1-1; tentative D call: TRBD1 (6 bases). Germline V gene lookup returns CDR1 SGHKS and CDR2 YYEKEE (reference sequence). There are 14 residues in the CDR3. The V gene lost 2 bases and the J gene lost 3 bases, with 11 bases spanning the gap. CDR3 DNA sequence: TGTGCCAGCAGCTTTACAGGGCAGGACACTGAAGCTTTCTTT. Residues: CASSFTGQDTEAFF.

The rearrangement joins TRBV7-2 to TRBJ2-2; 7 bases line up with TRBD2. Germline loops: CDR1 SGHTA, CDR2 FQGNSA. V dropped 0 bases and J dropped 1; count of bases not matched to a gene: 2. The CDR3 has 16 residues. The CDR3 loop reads CASSLAQRGNTGELFF. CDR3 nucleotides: TGTGCCAGCAGCTTAGCACAGCGGGGGAACACCGGGGAGCTGTTTTTT.

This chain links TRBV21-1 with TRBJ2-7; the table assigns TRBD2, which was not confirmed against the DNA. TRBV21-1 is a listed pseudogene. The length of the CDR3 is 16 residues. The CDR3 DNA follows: TGTGCCAGCAGCGTGTGGGGGGTTAGCGGGAACTACGAGCAGTACTTC. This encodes CASSVWGVSGNYEQYF.

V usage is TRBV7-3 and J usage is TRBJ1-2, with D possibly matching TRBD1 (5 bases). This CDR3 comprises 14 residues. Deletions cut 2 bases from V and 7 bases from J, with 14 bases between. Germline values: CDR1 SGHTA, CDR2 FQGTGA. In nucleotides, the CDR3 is TGTGCCAGCAGCTTAGATAGGGGAATCGGTGGCTACACCTTC. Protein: CASSLDRGIGGYTF.

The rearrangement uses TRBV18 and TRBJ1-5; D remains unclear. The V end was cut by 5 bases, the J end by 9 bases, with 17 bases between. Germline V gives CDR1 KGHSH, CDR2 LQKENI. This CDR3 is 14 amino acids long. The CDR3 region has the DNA TGTGCCAGCTCAGACGACAAGGCCCCTCGGCCCCAGCATTTT. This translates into CASSDDKAPRPQHF.

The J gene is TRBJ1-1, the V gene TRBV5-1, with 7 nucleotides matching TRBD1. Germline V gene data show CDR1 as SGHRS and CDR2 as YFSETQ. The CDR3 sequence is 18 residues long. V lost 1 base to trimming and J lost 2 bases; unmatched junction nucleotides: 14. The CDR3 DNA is TGCGCCAGCAGCTTGAGTTTGGCAGGGGGTTTGAAAAACACTGAAGCTTTCTTT. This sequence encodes CASSLSLAGGLKNTEAFF.

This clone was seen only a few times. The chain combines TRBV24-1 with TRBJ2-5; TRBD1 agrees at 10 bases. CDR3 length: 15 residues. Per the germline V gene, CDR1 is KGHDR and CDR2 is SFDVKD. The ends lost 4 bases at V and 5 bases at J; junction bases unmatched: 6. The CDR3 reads CATSERDRGRETQYF. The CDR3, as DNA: TGTGCCACCAGTGAACGTGACAGGGGGCGGGAGACCCAGTACTTC.

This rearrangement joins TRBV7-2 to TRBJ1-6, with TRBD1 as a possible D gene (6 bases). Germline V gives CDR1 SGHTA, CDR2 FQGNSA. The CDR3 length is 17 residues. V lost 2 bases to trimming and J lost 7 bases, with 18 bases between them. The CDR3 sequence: CASSLKAKGQTNSPLHF. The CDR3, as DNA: TGTGCCAGCAGCTTAAAGGCTAAAGGACAGACGAATTCACCCCTCCACTTT.

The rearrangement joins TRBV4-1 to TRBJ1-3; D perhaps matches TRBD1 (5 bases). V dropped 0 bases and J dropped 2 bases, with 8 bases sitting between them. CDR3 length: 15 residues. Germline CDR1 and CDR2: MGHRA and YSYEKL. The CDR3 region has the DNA TGCGCCAGCAGCCAAGATCGGGGGGCTGGAAACACCATATATTTT. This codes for CASSQDRGAGNTIYF.

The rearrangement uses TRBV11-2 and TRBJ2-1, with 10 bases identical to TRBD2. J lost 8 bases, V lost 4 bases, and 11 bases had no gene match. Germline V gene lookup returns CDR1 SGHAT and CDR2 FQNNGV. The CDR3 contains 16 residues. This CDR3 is CASSSVGAGGLDEQFF. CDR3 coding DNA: TGTGCCAGCAGCTCCGTAGGAGCGGGAGGGCTGGATGAGCAGTTCTTC. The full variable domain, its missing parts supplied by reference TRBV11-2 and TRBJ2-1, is EAGVAQSPRYKIIEKRQSVAFWCNPISGHATLYWYQQILGQGPKLLIQFQNNGVVDDSQLPKDRFSAERLKGVDSTLKIQPAKLEDSAVYLCASSSVGAGGLDEQFFGPGTRLTVL.

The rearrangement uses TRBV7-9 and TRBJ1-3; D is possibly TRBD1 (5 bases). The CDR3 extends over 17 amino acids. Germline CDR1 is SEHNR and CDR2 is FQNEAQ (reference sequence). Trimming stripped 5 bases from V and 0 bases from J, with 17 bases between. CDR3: CASSVTSGSYSGNTIYF. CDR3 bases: TGTGCCAGCAGCGTAACCTCAGGGTCCTACTCTGGAAACACCATATATTTT.